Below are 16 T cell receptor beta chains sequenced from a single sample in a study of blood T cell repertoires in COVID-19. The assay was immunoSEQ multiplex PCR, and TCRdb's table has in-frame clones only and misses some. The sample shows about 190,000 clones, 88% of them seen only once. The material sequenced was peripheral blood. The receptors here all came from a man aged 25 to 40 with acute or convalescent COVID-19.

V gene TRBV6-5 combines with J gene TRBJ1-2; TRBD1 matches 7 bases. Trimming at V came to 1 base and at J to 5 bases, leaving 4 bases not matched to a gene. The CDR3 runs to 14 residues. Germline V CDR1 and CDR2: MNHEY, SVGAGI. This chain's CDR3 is CASSYWGQQYGYTF. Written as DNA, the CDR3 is TGTGCCAGCAGTTACTGGGGACAGCAATATGGCTACACCTTC.

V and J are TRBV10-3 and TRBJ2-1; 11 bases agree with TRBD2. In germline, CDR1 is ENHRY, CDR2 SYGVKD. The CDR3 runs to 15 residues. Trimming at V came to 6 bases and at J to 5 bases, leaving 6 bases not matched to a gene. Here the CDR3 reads CAISLISGGDNEQFF. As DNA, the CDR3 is TGTGCCATCAGCCTTATTAGCGGGGGGGACAATGAGCAGTTCTTC.

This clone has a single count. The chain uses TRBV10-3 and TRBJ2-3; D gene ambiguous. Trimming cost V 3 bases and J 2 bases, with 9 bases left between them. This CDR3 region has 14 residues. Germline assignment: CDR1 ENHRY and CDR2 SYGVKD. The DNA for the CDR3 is TGTGCCATCAGTGAAGAGATCCTCACAGATACGCAGTATTTT. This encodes CAISEEILTDTQYF.

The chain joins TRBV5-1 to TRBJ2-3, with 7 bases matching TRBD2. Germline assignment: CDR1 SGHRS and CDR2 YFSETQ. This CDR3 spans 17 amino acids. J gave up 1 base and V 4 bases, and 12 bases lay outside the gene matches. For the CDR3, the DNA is TGCGCCAGCAGCATACCCTACTTGAGCGGGGGCACAGATACGCAGTATTTT. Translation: CASSIPYLSGGTDTQYF.

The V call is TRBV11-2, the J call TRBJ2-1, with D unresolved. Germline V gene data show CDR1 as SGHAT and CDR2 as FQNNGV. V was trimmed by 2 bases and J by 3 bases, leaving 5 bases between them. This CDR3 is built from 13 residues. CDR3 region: CASSLNSYNEQFF. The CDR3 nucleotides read TGTGCCAGCAGCTTAAACAGCTACAATGAGCAGTTCTTC.

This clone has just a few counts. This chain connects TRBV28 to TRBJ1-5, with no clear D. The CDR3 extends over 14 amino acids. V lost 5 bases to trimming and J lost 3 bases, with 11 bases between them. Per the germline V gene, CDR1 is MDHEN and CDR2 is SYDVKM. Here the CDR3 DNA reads TGTGCCAGCAGTGGAGCTGGTAACAATCAGCCCCAGCATTTT. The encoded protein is CASSGAGNNQPQHF.

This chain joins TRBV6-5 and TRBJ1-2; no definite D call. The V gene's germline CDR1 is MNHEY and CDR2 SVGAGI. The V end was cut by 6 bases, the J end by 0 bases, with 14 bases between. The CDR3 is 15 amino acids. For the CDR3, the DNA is TGTGCCAGCAGCCGTACATTAGCAGCTAACTATGGCTACACCTTC. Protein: CASSRTLAANYGYTF.

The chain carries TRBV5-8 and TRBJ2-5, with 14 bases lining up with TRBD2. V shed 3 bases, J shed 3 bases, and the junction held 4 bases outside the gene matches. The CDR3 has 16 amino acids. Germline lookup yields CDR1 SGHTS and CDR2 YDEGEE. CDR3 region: CASSSGLAGVKETQYF. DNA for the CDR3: TGTGCCAGCAGCTCGGGACTAGCGGGGGTGAAAGAGACCCAGTACTTC.

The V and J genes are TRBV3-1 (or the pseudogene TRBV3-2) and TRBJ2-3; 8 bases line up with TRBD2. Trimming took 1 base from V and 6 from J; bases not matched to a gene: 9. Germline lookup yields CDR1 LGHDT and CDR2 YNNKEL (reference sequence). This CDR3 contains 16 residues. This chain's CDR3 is CASSQGEREILDTQYF. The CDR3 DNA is TGTGCCAGCAGCCAAGGGGAGCGGGAGATTCTGGATACGCAGTATTTT.

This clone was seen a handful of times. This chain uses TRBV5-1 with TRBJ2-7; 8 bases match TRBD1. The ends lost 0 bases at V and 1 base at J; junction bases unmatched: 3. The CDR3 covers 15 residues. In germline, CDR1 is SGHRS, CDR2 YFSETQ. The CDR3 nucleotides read TGCGCCAGCAGCTTGGCCGGGACAGGTTCCTACGAGCAGTACTTC. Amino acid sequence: CASSLAGTGSYEQYF.

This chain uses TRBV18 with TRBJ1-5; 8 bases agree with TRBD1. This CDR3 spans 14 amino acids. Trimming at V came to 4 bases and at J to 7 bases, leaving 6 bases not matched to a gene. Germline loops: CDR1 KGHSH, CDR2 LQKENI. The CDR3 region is CASSLTGGDQPQHF. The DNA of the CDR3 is TGTGCCAGCTCACTCACAGGGGGAGACCAGCCCCAGCATTTT.

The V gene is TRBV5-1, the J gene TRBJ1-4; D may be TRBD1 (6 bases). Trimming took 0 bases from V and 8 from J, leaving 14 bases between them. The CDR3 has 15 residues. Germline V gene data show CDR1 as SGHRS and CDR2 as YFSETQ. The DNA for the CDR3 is TGCGCCAGCAGCTTGGCCACAGGGTCGGAAGAAAAACTGTTTTTT. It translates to CASSLATGSEEKLFF.

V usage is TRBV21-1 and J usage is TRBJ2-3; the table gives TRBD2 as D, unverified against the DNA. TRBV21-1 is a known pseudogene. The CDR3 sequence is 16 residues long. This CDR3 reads CASNWRLAEGVDTQYF. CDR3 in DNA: TGTGCCAGCAACTGGAGACTAGCGGAGGGAGTAGATACGCAGTATTTT.

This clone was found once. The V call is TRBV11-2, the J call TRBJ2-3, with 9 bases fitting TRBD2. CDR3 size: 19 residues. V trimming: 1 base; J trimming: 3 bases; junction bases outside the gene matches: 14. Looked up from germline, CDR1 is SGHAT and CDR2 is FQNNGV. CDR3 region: CASSLVRTSAIVVTDTQYF. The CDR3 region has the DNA TGTGCCAGCAGCTTAGTGAGGACTAGCGCCATAGTAGTGACAGATACGCAGTATTTT.

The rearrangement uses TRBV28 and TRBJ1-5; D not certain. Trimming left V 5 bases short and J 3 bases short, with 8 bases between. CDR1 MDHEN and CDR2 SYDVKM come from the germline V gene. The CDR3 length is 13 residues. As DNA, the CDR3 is TGTGCCAGCAGTGAAACAGTCAATCAGCCCCAGCATTTT. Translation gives CASSETVNQPQHF.

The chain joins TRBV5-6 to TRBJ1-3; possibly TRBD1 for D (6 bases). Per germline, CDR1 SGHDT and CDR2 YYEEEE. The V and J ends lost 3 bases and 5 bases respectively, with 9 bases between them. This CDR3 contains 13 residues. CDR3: CASSSGQRNTIYF. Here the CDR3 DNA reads TGTGCCAGCAGCTCAGGACAGCGAAACACCATATATTTT.